The sequence of this TCR beta chain was determined in a study of blood T cell repertoires in COVID-19. This clone appeared a single time. Trimming took 1 base from V and 0 from J, leaving 13 bases between them. CDR1 and CDR2 (germline): SGHRS, YFSETQ. This CDR3 comprises 16 residues. Authors' data handling: The assay estimated nucleated cells by amplifying reference gene primers. The table came from immunoSEQ multiplex PCR; TCRdb's copy has only in-frame clones and leaves some out. V and J calls and clone size are given by that table; D and trimming were obtained from the DNA. Of roughly 74,000 clones listed, almost 90% are singletons.

Sequencing was done on a sample of peripheral blood. The TCR originated in a woman older than 75 with active or convalescent COVID-19. The chain couples TRBV5-1 to TRBJ1-1, with D perhaps matching TRBD1 (5 bases). The CDR3 DNA sequence: TGCGCCAGCAGCTTGAGCCAGGGCAGAATGAACACTGAAGCTTTCTTT. It codes for CASSLSQGRMNTEAFF.